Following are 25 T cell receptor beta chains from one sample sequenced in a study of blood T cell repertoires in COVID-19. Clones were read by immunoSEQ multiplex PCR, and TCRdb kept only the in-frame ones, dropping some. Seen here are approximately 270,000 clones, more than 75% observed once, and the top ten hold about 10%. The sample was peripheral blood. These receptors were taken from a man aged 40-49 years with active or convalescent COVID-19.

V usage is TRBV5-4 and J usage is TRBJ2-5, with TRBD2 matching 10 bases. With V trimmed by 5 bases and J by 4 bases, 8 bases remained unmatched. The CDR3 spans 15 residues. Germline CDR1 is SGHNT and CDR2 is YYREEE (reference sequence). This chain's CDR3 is CASSLTSGVGETQYF. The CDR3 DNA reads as TGTGCCAGCAGTCTCACTAGCGGGGTTGGAGAGACCCAGTACTTC.

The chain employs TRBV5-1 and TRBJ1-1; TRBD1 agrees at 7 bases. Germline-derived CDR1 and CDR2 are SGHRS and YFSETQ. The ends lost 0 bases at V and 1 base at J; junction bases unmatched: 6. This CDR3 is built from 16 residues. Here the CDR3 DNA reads TGCGCCAGCAGCTTGGCACCGGGACAGCAGAACACTGAAGCTTTCTTT. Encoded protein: CASSLAPGQQNTEAFF.

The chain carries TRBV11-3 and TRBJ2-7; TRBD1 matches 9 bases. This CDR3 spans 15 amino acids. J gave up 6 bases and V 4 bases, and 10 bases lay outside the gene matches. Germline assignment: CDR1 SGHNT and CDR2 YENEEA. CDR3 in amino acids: CASSSGLGQGAEQYF. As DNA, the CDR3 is TGTGCCAGCAGCTCAGGCCTGGGACAGGGTGCCGAGCAGTACTTC.

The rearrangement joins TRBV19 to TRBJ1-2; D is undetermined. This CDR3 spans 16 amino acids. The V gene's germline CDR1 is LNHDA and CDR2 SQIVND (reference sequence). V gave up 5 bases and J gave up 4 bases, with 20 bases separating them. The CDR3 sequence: CASSGVRRRRVYGYTF. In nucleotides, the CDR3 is TGTGCCAGTAGTGGAGTCCGCCGGCGGCGGGTCTATGGCTACACCTTC.

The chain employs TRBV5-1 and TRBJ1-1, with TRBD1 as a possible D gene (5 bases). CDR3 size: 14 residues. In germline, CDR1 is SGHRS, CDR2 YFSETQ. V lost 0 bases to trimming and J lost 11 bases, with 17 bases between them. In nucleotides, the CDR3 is TGCGCCAGCAGCTTGGAGGCAGGGCCCGCGGACGCTTTCTTT. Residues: CASSLEAGPADAFF.

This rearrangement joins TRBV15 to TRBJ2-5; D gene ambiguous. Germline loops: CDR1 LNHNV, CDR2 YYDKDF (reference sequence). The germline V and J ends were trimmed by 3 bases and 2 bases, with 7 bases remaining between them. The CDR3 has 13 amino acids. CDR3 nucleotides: TGTGCCACCAGCAGGTCAGGTCAAGAGACCCAGTACTTC. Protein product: CATSRSGQETQYF. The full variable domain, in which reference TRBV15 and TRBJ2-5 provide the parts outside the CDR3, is DAMVIQNPRYQVTQFGKPVTLSCSQTLNHNVMYWYQQKSSQAPKLLFHYYDKDFNNEADTPDNFQSRRPNTSFCFLDIRSPGLGDTAMYLCATSRSGQETQYFGPGTRLLVL.

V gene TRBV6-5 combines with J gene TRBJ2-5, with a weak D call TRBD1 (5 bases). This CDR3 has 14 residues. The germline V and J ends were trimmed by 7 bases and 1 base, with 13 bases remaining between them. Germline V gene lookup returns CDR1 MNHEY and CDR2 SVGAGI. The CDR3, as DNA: TGTGCCAGCACCCCTAGACAGACCCAAGAGACCCAGTACTTC. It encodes CASTPRQTQETQYF.

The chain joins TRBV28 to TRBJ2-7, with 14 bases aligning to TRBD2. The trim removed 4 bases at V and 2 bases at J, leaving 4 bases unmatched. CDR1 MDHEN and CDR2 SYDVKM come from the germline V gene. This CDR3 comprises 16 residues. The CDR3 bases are TGTGCCAGCAGTTGGCCGGGACTAGCGGGGGCCTACGAGCAGTACTTC. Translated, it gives CASSWPGLAGAYEQYF.

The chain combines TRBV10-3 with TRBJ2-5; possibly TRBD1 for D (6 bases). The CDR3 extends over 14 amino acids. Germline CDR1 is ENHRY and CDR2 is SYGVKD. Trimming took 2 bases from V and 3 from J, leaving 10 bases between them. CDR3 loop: CAISESRGEETQYF. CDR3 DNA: TGTGCCATCAGTGAGAGCAGGGGAGAAGAGACCCAGTACTTC.

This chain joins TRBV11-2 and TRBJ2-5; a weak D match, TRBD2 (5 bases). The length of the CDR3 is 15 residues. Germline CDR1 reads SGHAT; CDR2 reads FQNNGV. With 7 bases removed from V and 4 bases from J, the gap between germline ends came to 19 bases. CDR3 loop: CASTRERLGVETQYF. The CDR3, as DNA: TGTGCCAGCACCCGGGAAAGATTGGGAGTAGAGACCCAGTACTTC.

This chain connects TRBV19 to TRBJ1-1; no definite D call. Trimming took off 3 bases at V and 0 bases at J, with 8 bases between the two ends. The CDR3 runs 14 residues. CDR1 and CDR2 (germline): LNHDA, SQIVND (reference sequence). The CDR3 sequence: CASSIERMNTEAFF. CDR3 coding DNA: TGTGCCAGTAGTATTGAGAGAATGAACACTGAAGCTTTCTTT.

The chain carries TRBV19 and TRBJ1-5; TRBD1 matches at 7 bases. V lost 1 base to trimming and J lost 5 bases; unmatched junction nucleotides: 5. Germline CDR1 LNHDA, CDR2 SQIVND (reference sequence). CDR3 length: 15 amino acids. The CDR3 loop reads CASSIGDSLYQPQHF. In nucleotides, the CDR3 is TGTGCCAGTAGTATAGGGGACAGCCTCTATCAGCCCCAGCATTTT.

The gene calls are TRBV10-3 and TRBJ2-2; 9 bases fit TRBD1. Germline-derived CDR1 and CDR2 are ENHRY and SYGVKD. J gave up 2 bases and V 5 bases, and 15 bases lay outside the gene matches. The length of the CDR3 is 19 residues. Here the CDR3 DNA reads TGTGCCATCAGTCCCGCGCCGGGACAGGGTAAAGGAAACACCGGGGAGCTGTTTTTT. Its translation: CAISPAPGQGKGNTGELFF.

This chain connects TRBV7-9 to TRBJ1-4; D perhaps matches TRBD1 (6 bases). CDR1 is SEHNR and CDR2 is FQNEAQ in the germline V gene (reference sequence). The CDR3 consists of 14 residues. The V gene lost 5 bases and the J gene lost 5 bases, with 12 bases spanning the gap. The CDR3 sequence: CASSLRTANEKLFF. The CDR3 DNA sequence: TGTGCCAGCAGCCTCCGGACAGCAAATGAAAAACTGTTTTTT.

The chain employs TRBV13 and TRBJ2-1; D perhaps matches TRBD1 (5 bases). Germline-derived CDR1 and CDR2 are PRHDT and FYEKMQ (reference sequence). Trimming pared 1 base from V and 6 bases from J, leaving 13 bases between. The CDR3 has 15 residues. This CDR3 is CASSLASDRPNEQFF. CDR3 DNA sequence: TGTGCCAGCAGCTTAGCTTCAGACAGACCCAATGAGCAGTTCTTC.

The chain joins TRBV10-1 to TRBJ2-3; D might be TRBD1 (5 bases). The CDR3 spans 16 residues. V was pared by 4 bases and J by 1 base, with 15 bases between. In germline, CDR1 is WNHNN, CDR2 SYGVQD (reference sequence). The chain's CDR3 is CASSGEAGIGTDTQYF. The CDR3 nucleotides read TGCGCCAGCAGTGGTGAAGCAGGGATTGGCACAGATACGCAGTATTTT.

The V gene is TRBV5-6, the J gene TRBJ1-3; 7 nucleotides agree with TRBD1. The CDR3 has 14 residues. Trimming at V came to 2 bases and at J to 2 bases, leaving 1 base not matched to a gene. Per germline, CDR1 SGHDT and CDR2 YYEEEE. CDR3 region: CASSFGTAGNTIYF. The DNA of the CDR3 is TGTGCCAGCAGCTTCGGGACAGCTGGAAACACCATATATTTT.

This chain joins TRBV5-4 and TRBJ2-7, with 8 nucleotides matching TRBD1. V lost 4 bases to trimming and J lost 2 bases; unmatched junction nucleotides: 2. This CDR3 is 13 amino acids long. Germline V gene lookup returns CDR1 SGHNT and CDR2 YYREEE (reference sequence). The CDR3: CASSGGQAYEQYF. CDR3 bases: TGTGCCAGCAGCGGGGGACAGGCCTACGAGCAGTACTTC.

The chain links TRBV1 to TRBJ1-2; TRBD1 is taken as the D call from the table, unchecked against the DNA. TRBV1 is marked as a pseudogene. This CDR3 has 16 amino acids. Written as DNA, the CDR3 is TGCACCAGCAGCCAAGTTAGACGGCAGGGCAACTATGGCTACACCTTC. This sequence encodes CTSSQVRRQGNYGYTF.

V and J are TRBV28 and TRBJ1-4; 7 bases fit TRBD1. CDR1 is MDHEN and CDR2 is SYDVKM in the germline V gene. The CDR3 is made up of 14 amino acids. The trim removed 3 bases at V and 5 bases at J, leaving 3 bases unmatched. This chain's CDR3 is CASSFSGQNEKLFF. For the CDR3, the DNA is TGTGCCAGCAGTTTCTCGGGACAGAATGAAAAACTGTTTTTT.

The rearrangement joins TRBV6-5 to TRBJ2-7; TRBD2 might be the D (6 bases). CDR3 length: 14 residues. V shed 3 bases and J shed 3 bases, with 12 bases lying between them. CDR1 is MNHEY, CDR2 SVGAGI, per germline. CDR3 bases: TGTGCCAGCAGTTATGGTACGGGACTCTACGAGCAGTACTTC. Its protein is CASSYGTGLYEQYF.

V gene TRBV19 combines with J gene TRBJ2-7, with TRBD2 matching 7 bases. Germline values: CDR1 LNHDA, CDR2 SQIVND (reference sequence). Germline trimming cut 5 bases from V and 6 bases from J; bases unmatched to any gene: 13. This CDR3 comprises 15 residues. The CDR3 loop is CASSPERGSSTEQYF. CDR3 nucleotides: TGTGCCAGTAGTCCGGAGCGGGGCTCCTCTACCGAGCAGTACTTC.

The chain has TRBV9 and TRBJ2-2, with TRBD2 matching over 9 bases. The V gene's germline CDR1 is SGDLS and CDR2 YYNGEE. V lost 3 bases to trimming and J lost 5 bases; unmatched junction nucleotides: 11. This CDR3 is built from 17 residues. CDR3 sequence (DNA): TGTGCCAGCAGCGCCCGTCCGGGACTAGCAGGGACCGGGGAGCTGTTTTTT. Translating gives CASSARPGLAGTGELFF.

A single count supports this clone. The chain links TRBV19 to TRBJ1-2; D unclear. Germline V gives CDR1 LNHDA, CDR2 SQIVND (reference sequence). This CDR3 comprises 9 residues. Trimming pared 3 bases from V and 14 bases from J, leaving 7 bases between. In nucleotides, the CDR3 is TGTGCCAGTAGTATCCCCCATACCTTC. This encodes CASSIPHTF.

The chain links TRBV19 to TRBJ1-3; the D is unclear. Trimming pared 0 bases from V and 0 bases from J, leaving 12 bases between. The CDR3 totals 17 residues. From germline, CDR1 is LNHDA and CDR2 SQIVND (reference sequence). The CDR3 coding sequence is TGTGCCAGTAGTATAGAGGCCACTGACATCTCTGGAAACACCATATATTTT. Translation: CASSIEATDISGNTIYF.